This TCR beta chain is from a study of shared clonotypes between healthy human individuals. Positively selected for CCR7, the CD45RO-negative cells used as naive CD8 cells excluded terminally differentiated effector memory CD45RA+ cells. Generated by immunoSEQ multiplex PCR, the TCRdb table keeps only in-frame clones and is missing some. The table records approximately 740,000 clones, around 93% of them present only once. The CDR3 has 15 residues. Germline loops: CDR1 SNHLY, CDR2 FYNNEI. Trimming pared 6 bases from V and 5 bases from J, leaving 17 bases between. The chain is built from TRBV2 and TRBJ2-1; D could derive from TRBD1 or TRBD2 (5 bases each). Sequencing was done on a sample of naive CD8+ T cells sorted from blood. This receptor was identified in a man aged 25-45 years in good health. The CDR3 loop reads CASRATGTLNNEQFF. CDR3 in DNA: TGTGCCAGCAGAGCTACCGGGACCTTAAACAATGAGCAGTTCTTC.